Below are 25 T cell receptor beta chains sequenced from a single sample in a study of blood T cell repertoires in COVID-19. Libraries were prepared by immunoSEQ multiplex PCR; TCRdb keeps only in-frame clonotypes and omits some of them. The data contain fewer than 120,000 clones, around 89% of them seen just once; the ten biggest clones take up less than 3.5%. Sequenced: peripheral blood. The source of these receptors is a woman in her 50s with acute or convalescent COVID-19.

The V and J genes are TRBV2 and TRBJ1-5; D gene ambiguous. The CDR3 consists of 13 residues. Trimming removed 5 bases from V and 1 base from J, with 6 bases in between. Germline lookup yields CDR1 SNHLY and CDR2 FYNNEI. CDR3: CASSSESNQPQHF. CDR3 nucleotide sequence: TGTGCCAGCAGTTCCGAGAGCAATCAGCCCCAGCATTTT.

CDR3 coding DNA: TGTGCCAGCAGCTTGGGGAGGGAAAAACTGTTTTTT. Translation gives CASSLGREKLFF. V and J are TRBV5-4 and TRBJ1-4; D uncertain. In germline, CDR1 is SGHNT, CDR2 YYREEE (reference sequence). Trimming pared 0 bases from V and 8 bases from J, leaving 5 bases between. The CDR3 length is 12 residues.

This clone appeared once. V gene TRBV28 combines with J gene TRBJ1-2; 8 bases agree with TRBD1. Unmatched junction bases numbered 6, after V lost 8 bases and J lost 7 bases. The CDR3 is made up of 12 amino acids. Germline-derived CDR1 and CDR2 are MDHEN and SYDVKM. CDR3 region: CASGQGRSGYTF. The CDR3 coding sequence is TGTGCCAGCGGACAGGGACGCTCTGGCTACACCTTC.

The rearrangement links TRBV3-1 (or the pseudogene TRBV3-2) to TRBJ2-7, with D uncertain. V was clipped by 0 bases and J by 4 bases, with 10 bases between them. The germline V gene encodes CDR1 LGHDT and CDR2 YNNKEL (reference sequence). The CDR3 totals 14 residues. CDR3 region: CASSQEGARYEQYF. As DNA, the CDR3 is TGTGCCAGCAGCCAAGAAGGAGCGCGATACGAGCAGTACTTC.

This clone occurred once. CDR3 sequence reads: CASSQGRGGITYEQYF. In nucleotides, the CDR3 is TGTGCCAGTAGTCAAGGACGGGGGGGGATAACCTACGAGCAGTACTTC. This chain uses TRBV19 with TRBJ2-7; 8 bases are shared with TRBD2. After removal of 5 bases from V and 2 bases from J, the junction contained 11 bases not matched to a gene. CDR1 is LNHDA, CDR2 SQIVND, per germline (reference sequence). This CDR3 is 16 amino acids long. Complete variable domain (other parts from reference TRBV19 and TRBJ2-7): DGGITQSPKYLFRKEGQNVTLSCEQNLNHDAMYWYRQDPGQGLRLIYYSQIVNDFQKGDIAEGYSVSREKKESFPLTVTSAQKNPTAFYLCASSQGRGGITYEQYFGPGTRLTVT.

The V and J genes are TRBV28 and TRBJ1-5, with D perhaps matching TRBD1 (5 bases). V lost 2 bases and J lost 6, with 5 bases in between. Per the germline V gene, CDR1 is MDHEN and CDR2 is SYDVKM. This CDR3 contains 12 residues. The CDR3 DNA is TGTGCCAGCAGTTTACAGGGTCAGCCCCAGCATTTT. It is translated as CASSLQGQPQHF.

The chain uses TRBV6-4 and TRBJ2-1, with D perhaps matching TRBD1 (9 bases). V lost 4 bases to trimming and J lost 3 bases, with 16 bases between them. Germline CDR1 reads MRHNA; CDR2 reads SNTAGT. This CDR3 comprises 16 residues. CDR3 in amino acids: CASSAGGTGRYNEQFF. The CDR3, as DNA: TGTGCCAGCAGTGCGGGGGGGACAGGGCGCTACAATGAGCAGTTCTTC.

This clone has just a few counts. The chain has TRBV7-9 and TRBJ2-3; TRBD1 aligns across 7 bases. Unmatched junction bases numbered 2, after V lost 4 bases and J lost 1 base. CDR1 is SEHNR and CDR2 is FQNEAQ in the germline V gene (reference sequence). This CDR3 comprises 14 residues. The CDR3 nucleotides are TGTGCCAGCAGCTCCGGACAGGGCACAGATACGCAGTATTTT. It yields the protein CASSSGQGTDTQYF.

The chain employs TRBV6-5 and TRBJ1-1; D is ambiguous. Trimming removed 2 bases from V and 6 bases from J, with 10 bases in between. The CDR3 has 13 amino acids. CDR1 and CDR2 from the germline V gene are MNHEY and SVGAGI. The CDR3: CASSYRVGAEAFF. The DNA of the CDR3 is TGTGCCAGCAGTTACAGGGTCGGGGCTGAAGCTTTCTTT.

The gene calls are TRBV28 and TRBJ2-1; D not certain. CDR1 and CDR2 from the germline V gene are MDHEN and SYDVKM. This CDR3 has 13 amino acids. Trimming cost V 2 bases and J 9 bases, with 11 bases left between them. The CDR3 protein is CASSLMGRSEQFF. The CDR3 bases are TGTGCCAGCAGTTTAATGGGTAGGAGTGAGCAGTTCTTC.

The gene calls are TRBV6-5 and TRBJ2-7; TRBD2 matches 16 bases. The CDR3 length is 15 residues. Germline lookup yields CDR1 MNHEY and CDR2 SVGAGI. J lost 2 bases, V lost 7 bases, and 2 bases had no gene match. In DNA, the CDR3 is TGTGCCAGCACCGGGACTAGCGGGAGGGCCTACGAGCAGTACTTC. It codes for CASTGTSGRAYEQYF.

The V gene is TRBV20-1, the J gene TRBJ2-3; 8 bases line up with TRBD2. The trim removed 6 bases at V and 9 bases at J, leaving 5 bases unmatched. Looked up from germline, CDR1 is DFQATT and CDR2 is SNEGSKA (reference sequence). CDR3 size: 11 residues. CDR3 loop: CSATLADTQYF. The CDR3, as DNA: TGCAGTGCCACACTAGCGGACACGCAGTATTTT.

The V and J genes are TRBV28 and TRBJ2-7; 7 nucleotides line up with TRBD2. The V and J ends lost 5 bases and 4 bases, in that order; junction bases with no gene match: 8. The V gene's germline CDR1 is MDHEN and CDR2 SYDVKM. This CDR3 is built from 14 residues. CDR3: CASSPSVGGYEQYF. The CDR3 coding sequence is TGTGCCAGCAGTCCATCCGTGGGGGGGTACGAGCAGTACTTC. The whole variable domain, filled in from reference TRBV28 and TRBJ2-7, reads DVKVTQSSRYLVKRTGEKVFLECVQDMDHENMFWYRQDPGLGLRLIYFSYDVKMKEKGDIPEGYSVSREKKERFSLILESASTNQTSMYLCASSPSVGGYEQYFGPGTRLTVT.

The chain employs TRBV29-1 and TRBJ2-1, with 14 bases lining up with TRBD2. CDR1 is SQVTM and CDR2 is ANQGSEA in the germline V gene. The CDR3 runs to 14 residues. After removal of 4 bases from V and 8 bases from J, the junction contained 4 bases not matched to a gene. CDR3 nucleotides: TGCAGCGTTGGGGGACTAGCGGGAGTTGATGAGCAGTTCTTC. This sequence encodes CSVGGLAGVDEQFF.

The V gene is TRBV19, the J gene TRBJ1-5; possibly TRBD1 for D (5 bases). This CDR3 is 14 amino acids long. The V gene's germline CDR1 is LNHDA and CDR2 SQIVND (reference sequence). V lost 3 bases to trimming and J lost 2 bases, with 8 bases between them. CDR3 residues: CASSITRGNQPQHF. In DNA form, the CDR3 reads TGTGCCAGTAGTATTACCAGGGGCAATCAGCCCCAGCATTTT.

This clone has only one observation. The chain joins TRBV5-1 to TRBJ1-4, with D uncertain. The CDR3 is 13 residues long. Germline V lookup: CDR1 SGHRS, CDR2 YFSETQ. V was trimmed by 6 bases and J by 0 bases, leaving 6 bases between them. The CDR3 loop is CASTDATNEKLFF. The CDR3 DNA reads TGCGCCAGCACAGATGCAACTAATGAAAAACTGTTTTTT. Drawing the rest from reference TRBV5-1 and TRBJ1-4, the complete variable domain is KAGVTQTPRYLIKTRGQQVTLSCSPISGHRSVSWYQQTPGQGLQFLFEYFSETQRNKGNFPGRFSGRQFSNSRSEMNVSTLELGDSALYLCASTDATNEKLFFGSGTQLSVL.

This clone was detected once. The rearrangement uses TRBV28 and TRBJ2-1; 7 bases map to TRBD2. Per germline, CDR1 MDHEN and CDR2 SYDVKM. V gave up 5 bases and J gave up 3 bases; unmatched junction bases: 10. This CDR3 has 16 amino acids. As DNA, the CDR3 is TGTGCCAGCAGTCTGGTGGTGGGAGGGGTCTACAATGAGCAGTTCTTC. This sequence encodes CASSLVVGGVYNEQFF.

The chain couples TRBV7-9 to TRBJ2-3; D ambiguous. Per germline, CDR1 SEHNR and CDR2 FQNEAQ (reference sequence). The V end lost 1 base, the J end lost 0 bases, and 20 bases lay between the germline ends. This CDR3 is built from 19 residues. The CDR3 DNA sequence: TGTGCCAGCAGCTTAGGTGTTTCCTCAAGCCTCCGAAGCACAGATACGCAGTATTTT. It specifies CASSLGVSSSLRSTDTQYF.

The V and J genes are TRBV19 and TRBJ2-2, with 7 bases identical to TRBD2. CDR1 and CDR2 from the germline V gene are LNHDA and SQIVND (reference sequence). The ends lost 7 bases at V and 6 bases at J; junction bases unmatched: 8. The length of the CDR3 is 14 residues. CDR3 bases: TGTGCCAGTAAGGTGCGGGAGAGGGCCGGGGAGCTGTTTTTT. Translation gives CASKVRERAGELFF.

The CDR3 nucleotides are TGTGCCAGCAGTTTATTAGCTGGCGGGAGCTCCTACAATGAGCAGTTCTTC. It yields the protein CASSLLAGGSSYNEQFF. The rearrangement uses TRBV27 and TRBJ2-1; 7 nucleotides agree with TRBD2. The CDR3 runs to 17 residues. The V segment lost 1 base and the J segment 0 bases; nucleotides outside the gene matches: 6. Germline lookup yields CDR1 MNHEY and CDR2 SMNVEV (reference sequence).

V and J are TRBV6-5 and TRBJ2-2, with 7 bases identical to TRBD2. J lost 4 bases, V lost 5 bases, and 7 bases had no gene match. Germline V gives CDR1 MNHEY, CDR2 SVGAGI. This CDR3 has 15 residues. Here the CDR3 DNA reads TGTGCCAGCAGTAAACCCGGGGAGGGCACCGGGGAGCTGTTTTTT. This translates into CASSKPGEGTGELFF.

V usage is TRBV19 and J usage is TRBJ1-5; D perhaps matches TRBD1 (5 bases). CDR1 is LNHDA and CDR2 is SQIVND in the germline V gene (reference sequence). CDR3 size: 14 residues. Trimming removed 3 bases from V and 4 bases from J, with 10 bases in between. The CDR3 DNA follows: TGTGCCAGTAGTATCGGACAACTGAATCAGCCCCAGCATTTT. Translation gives CASSIGQLNQPQHF.

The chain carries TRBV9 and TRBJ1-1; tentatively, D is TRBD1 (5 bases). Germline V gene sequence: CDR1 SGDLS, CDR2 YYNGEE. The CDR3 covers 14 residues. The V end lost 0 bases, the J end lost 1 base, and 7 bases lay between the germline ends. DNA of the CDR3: TGTGCCAGCAGCGTAGTCGGGGGGAACACTGAAGCTTTCTTT. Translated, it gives CASSVVGGNTEAFF.

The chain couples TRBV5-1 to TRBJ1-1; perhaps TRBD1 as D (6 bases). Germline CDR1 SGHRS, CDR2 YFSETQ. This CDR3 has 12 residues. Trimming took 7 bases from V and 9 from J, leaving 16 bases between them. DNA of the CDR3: TGCGCCAGCCAGCGGGACACAGGAAAAGCTTTCTTT. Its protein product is CASQRDTGKAFF.

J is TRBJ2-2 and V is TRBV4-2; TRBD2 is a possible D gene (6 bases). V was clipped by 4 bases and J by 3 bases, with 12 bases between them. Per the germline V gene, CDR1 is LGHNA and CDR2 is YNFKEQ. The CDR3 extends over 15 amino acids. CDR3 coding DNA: TGTGCCAGCAGCCCGGGGGATACGGACACCGGGGAGCTGTTTTTT. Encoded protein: CASSPGDTDTGELFF.